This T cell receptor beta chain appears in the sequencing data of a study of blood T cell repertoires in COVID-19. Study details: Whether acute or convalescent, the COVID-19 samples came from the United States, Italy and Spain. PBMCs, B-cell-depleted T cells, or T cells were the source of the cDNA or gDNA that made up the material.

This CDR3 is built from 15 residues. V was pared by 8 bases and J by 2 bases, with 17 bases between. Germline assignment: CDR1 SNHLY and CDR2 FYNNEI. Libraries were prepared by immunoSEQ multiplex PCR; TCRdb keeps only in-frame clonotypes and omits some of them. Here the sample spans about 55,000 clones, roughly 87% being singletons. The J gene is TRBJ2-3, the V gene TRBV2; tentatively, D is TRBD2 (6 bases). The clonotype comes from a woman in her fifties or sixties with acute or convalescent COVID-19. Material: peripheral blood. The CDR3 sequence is CASRRDDISTDTQYF. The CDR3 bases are TGTGCCAGCCGGAGGGACGACATATCCACAGATACGCAGTATTTT.